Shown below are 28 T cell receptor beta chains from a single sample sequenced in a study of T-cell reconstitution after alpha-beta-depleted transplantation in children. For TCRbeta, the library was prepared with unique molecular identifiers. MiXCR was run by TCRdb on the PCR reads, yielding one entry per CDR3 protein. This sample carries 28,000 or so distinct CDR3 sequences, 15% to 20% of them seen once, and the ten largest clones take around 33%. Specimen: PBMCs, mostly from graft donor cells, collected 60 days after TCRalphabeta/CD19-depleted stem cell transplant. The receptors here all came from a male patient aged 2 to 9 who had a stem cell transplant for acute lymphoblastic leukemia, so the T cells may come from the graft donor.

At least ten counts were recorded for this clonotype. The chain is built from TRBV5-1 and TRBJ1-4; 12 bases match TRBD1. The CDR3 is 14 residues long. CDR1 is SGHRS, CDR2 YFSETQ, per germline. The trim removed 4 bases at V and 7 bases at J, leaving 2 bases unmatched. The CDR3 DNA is TGCGCCAGCAGCGTGGGACAGGGGGCTGAAAAACTGTTTTTT. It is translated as CASSVGQGAEKLFF.

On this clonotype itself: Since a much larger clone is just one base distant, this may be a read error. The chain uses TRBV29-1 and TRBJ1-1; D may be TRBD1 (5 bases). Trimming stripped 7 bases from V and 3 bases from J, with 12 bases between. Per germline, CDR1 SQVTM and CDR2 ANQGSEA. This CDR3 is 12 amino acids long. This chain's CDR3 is CSAREGYTEAFF. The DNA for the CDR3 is TGCAGCGCCAGGGAGGGGTACACTGAAGCTTTCTTT.

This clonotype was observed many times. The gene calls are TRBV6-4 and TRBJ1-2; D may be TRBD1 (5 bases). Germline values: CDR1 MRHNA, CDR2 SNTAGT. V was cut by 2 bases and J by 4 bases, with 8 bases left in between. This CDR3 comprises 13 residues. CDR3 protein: CASSDDGGYGYTF. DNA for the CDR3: TGTGCCAGCAGTGACGATGGGGGCTATGGCTACACCTTC.

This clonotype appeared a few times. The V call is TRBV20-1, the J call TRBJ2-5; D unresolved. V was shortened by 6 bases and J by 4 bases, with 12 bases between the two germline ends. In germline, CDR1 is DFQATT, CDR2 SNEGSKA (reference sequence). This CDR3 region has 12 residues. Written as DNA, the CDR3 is TGCAGTGCCAGTTGGACCGGAGAGACCCAGTACTTC. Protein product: CSASWTGETQYF.

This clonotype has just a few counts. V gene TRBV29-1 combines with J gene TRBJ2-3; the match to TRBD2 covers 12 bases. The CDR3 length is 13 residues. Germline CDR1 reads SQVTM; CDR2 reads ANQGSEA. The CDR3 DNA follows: TGCAGTGGGACTAGCGGGTTCACAGATACGCAGTATTTT. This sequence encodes CSGTSGFTDTQYF.

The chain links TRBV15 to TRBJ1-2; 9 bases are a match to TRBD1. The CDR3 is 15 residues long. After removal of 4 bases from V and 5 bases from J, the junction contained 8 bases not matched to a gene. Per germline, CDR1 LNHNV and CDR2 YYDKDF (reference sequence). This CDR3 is CATSTGTGILYGYTF. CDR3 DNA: TGTGCCACCAGCACCGGGACAGGGATTTTGTATGGCTACACCTTC.

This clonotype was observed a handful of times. Here the CDR3 reads CASSSSGGGGTGELFF. CDR3 in DNA: TGTGCCAGCAGCTCCTCGGGAGGAGGCGGGACCGGGGAGCTGTTTTTT. The chain couples TRBV7-2 to TRBJ2-2; 7 nucleotides agree with TRBD2. Germline CDR1 is SGHTA and CDR2 is FQGNSA. This CDR3 has 16 residues. Trimming at V came to 4 bases and at J to 5 bases, leaving 10 bases not matched to a gene.

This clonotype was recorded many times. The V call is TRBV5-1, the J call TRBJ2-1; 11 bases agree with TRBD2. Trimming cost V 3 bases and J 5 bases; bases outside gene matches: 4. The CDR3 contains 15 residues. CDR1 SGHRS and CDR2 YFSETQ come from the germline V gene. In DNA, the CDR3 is TGCGCCAGCAGCTCCGGGACTAGCGGTAACAATGAGCAGTTCTTC. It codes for CASSSGTSGNNEQFF.

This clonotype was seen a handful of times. The CDR3 reads CASSIDVSGRSYNEQFF. CDR3 sequence (DNA): TGTGCCAGTAGTATAGATGTCAGCGGCCGCTCCTACAATGAGCAGTTCTTC. The chain joins TRBV19 to TRBJ2-1, with D tentatively TRBD2 (5 bases). The CDR3 has 17 residues. The germline CDR1 and CDR2 sequences are LNHDA and SQIVND (reference sequence). V was shortened by 0 bases and J by 0 bases, with 12 bases between the two germline ends.

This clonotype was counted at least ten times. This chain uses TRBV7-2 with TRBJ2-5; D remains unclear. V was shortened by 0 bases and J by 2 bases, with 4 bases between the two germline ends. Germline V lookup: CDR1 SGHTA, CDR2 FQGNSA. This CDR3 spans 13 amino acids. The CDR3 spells CASSLARQETQYF. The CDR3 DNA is TGTGCCAGCAGCTTAGCACGACAAGAGACCCAGTACTTC.

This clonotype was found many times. The CDR3 loop reads CASSIWGSGANVLTF. The CDR3 DNA follows: TGCGCCAGCAGCATTTGGGGCTCTGGGGCCAACGTCCTGACTTTC. The J gene is TRBJ2-6, the V gene TRBV4-3; D is uncertain. With 5 bases removed from V and 0 bases from J, the gap between germline ends came to 8 bases. This CDR3 is built from 15 residues. Germline CDR1 LGHNA, CDR2 YSLEER.

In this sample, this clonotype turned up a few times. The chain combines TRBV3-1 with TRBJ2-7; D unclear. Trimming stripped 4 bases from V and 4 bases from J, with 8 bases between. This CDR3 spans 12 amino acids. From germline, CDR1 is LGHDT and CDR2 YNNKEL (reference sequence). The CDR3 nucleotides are TGTGCCAGCAGCCTGATGGGATACGAGCAGTACTTC. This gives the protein CASSLMGYEQYF.

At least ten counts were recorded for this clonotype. The CDR3 nucleotides are TGTGCCAGCAGCTCGGATCCAGGGTACGAGCAGTACTTC. It specifies CASSSDPGYEQYF. The V gene is TRBV7-2, the J gene TRBJ2-7; tentative D call: TRBD1 (5 bases). Germline CDR1 is SGHTA and CDR2 is FQGNSA. Trimming took off 4 bases at V and 4 bases at J, with 11 bases between the two ends. The CDR3 has 13 amino acids.

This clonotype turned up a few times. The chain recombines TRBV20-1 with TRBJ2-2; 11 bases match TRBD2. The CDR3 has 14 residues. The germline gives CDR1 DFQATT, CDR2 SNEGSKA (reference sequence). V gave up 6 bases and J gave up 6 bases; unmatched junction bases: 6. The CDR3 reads CSATPGLAAGELFF. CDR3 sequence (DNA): TGCAGTGCCACACCGGGACTAGCGGCCGGGGAGCTGTTTTTT.

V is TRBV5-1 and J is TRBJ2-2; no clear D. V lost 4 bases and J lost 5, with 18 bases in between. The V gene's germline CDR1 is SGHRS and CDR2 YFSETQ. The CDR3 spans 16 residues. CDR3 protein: CASSPGPLLRTGELFF. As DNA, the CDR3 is TGCGCCAGCAGCCCTGGTCCCCTTCTACGAACCGGGGAGCTGTTTTTT.

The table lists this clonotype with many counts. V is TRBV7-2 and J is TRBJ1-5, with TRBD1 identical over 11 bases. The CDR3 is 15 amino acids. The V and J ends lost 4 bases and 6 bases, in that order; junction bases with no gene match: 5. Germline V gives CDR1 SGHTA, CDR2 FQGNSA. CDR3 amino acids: CASSSGTGGFQPQHF. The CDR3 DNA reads TGTGCCAGCAGCTCAGGGACAGGGGGGTTTCAGCCCCAGCATTTT.

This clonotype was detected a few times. CDR3 nucleotide sequence: TGCAGTGCTAGAGATTCATTACTAGCGGGTGCCGAGCAGTACTTC. As protein: CSARDSLLAGAEQYF. The chain uses TRBV20-1 and TRBJ2-7, with TRBD2 identical over 9 bases. CDR1 is DFQATT and CDR2 is SNEGSKA in the germline V gene (reference sequence). V was pared by 0 bases and J by 6 bases, with 9 bases of the junction left unmatched. There are 15 residues in the CDR3.

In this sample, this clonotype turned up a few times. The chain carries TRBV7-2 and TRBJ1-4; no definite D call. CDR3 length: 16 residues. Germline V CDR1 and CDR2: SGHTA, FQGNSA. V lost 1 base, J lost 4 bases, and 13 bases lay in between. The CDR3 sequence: CASSLVGIRINEKLFF. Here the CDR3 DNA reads TGTGCCAGCAGCTTAGTGGGCATTCGCATTAATGAAAAACTGTTTTTT.

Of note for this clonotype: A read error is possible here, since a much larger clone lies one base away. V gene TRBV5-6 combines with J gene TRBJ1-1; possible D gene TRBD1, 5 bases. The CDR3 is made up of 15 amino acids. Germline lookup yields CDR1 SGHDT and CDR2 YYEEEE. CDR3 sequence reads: CASSPQGRVNTEVFF. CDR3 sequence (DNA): TGTGCCAGCAGCCCCCAAGGCAGGGTGAACACTGAAGTTTTCTTT.

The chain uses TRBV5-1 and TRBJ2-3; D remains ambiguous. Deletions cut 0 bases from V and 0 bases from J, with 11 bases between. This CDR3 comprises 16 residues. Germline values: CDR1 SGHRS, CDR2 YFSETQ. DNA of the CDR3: TGCGCCAGCAGCTTGGCCGTTGCATTGAGCACAGATACGCAGTATTTT. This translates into CASSLAVALSTDTQYF.

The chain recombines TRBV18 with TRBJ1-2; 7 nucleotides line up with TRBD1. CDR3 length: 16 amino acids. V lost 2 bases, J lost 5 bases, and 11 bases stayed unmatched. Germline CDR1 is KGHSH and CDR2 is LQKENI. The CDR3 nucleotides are TGTGCCAGCTCACCAGGGCTACAGGGGTGGAGGTATGGCTACACCTTC. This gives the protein CASSPGLQGWRYGYTF. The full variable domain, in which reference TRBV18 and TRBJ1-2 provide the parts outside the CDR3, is NAGVMQNPRHLVRRRGQEARLRCSPMKGHSHVYWYRQLPEEGLKFMVYLQKENIIDESGMPKERFSAEFPKEGPSILRIQQVVRGDSAAYFCASSPGLQGWRYGYTFGSGTRLTVV.

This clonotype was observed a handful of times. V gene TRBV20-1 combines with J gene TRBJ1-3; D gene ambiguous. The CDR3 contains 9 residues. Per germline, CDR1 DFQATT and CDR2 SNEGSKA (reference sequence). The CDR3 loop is CRDGNTIYF. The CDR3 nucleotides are TGCAGGGACGGAAACACCATATATTTT.

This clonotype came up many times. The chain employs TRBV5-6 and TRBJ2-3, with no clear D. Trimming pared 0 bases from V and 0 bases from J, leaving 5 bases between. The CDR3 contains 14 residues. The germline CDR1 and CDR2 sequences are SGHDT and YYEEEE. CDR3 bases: TGTGCCAGCAGCTTGGCTCTTAGCACAGATACGCAGTATTTT. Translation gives CASSLALSTDTQYF.

The CDR3 sequence: CAISPELDANYGYTF. As DNA, the CDR3 is TGTGCCATCAGTCCAGAGCTGGATGCTAACTATGGCTACACCTTC. The chain employs TRBV10-3 and TRBJ1-2; D remains unclear. This CDR3 is built from 15 residues. Trimming took off 5 bases at V and 0 bases at J, with 13 bases between the two ends. Germline V lookup: CDR1 ENHRY, CDR2 SYGVKD.

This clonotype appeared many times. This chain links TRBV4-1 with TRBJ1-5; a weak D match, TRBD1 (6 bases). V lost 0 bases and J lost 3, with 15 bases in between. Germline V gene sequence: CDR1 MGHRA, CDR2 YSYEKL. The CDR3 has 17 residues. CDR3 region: CASSQDAGQNHNQPQHF. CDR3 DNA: TGCGCCAGCAGCCAAGATGCGGGACAAAATCACAATCAGCCCCAGCATTTT.

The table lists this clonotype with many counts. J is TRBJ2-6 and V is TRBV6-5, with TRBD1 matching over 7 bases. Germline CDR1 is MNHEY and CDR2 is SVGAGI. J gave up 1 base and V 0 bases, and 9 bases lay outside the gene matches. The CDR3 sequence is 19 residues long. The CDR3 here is CASSYSAAGGLSGANVLTF. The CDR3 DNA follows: TGTGCCAGCAGTTACTCAGCGGCAGGGGGTCTATCTGGGGCCAACGTCCTGACTTTC.

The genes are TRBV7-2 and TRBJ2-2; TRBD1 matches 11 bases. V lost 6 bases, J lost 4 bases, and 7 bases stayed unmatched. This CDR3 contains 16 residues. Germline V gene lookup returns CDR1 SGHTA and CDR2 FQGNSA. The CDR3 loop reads CASRDRDRGGTGELFF. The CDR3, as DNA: TGTGCCAGCAGGGACCGGGACAGGGGGGGCACCGGGGAGCTGTTTTTT.

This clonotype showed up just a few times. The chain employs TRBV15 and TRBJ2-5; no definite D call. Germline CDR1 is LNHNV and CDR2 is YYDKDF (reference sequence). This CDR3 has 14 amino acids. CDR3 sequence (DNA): TGTAACACCAGCAGAGAAAGATACCAAGAGACCCAGTACTTC. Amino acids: CNTSRERYQETQYF.